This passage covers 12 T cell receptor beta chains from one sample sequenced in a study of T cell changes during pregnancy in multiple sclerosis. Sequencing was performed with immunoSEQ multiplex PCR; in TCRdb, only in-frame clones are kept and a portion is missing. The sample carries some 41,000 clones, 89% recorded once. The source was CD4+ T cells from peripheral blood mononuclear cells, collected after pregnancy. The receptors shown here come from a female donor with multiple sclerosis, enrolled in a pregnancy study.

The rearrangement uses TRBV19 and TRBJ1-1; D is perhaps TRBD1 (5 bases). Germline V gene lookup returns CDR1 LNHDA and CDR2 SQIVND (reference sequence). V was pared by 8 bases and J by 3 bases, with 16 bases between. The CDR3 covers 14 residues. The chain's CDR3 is CASWTRGIDTEAFF. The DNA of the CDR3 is TGTGCCAGTTGGACCCGGGGGATTGACACTGAAGCTTTCTTT.

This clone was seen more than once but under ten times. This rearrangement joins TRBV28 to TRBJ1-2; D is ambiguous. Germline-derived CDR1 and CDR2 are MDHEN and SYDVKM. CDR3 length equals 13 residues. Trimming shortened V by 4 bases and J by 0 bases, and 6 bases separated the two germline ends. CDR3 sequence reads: CASSSTANYGYTF. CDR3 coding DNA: TGTGCCAGCAGTTCCACAGCTAACTATGGCTACACCTTC.

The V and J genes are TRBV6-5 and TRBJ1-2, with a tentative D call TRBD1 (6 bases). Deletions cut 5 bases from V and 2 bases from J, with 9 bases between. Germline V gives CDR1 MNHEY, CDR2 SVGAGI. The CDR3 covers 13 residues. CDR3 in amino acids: CASSNRENYGYTF. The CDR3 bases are TGTGCCAGCAGTAACAGGGAGAACTATGGCTACACCTTC.

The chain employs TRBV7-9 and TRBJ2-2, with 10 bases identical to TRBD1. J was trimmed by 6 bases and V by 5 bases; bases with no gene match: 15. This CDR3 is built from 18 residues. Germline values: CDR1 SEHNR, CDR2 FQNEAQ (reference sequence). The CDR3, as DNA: TGTGCCAGCAGCCAGACCCTCTGGACAGGGGGTGACGCCGGGGAGCTGTTTTTT. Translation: CASSQTLWTGGDAGELFF.

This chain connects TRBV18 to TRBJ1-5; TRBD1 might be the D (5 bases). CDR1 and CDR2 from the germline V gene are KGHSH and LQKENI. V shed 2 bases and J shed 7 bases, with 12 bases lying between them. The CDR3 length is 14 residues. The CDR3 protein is CASSPNGAYQPQHF. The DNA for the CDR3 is TGTGCCAGCTCACCAAATGGGGCTTACCAGCCCCAGCATTTT.

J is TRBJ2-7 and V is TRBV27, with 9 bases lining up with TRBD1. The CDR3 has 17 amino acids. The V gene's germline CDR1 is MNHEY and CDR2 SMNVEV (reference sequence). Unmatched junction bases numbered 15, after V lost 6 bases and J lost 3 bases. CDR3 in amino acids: CASSSYLPGQGLYEQYF. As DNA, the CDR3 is TGTGCCAGCAGCTCATACCTACCGGGACAGGGCCTCTACGAGCAGTACTTC.

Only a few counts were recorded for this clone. Here the CDR3 DNA reads TGTGCCAGCAGCGCCCAACATCGGGGAGAGACCCAGTACTTC. Its protein is CASSAQHRGETQYF. The V call is TRBV9, the J call TRBJ2-5; TRBD2 is a possible D gene (5 bases). The V end lost 3 bases, the J end lost 4 bases, and 13 bases lay between the germline ends. CDR3 length: 14 amino acids. CDR1 and CDR2 (germline): SGDLS, YYNGEE.

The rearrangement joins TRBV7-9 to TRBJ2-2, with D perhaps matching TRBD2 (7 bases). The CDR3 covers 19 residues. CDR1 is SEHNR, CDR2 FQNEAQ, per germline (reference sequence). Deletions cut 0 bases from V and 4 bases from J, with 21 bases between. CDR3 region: CASSLARLAKGGSTGELFF. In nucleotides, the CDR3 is TGTGCCAGCAGCTTAGCGCGGTTGGCCAAGGGGGGGAGCACCGGGGAGCTGTTTTTT.

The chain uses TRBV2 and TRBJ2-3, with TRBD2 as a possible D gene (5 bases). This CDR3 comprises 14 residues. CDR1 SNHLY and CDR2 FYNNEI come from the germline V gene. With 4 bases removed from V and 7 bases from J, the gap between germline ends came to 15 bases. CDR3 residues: CASSVSGWGNTQYF. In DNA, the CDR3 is TGTGCCAGCAGTGTCAGCGGCTGGGGAAATACGCAGTATTTT.

This chain's CDR3 is CASSRWTGYNEQYF. In DNA, the CDR3 is TGTGCCAGCAGCCGCTGGACAGGGTACAACGAGCAGTACTTC. The chain links TRBV27 to TRBJ2-7; 8 bases match TRBD1. The trim removed 6 bases at V and 5 bases at J, leaving 9 bases unmatched. This CDR3 spans 14 amino acids. The germline CDR1 and CDR2 sequences are MNHEY and SMNVEV (reference sequence).

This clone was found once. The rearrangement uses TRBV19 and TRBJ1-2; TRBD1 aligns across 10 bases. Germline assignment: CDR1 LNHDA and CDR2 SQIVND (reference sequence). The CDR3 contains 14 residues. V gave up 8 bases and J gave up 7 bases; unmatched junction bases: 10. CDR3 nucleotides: TGTGCCAGTTTCCCGGGACAGGGGCCCGGTGGCTACACCTTC. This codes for CASFPGQGPGGYTF.

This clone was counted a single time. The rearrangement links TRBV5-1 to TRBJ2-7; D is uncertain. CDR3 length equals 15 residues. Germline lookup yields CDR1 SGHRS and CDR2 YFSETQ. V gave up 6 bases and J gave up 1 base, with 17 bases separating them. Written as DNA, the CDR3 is TGCGCCAGCAACTTCGACTCTGCAGATTCCTACGAGCAGTACTTC. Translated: CASNFDSADSYEQYF.